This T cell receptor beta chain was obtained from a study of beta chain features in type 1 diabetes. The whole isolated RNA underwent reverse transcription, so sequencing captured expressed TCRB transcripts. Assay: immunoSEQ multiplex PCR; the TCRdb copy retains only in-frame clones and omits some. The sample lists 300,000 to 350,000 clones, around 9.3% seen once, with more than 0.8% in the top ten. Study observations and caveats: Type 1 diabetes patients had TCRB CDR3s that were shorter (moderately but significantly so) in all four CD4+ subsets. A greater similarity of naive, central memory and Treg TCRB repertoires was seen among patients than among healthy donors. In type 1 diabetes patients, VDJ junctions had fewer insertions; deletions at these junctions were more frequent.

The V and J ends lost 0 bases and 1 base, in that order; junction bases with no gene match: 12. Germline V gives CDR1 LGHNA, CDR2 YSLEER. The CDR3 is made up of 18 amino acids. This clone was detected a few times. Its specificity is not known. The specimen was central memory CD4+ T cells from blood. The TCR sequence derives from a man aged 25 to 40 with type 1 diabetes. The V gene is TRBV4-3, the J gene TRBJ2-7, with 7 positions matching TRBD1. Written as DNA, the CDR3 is TGCGCCAGCAGCCAAGAAGGAAATTTTGGGACAGTATCCTACGAGCAGTACTTC. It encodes CASSQEGNFGTVSYEQYF.